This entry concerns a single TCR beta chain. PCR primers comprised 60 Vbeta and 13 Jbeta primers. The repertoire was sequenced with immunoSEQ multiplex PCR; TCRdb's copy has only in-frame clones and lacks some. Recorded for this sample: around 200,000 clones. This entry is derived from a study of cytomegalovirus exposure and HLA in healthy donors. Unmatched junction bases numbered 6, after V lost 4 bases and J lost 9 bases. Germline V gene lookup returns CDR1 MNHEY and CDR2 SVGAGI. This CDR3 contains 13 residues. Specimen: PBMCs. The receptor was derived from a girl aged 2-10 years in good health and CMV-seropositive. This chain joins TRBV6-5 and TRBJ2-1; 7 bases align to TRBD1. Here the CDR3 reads CASSLTGDTEQFF. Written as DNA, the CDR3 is TGTGCCAGCAGTTTAACAGGGGATACTGAGCAGTTCTTC.